A selection of T cell receptor beta chains follows, all from one sample in a study of regulatory T cells in long-lasting Graves disease. MiXCR, run by TCRdb on the multiplex PCR reads, gives a single entry per CDR3 protein. The sample lists 500,000 or so distinct CDR3 sequences, about 16% occurring once. The same sample was also studied in work on T cells in Graves' hyperthyroidism and ophthalmopathy.

The material was peripheral blood mononuclear cells (PBMCs), obtained at new diagnosis, from a patient treated with antithyroid drugs. The receptor set was obtained from a woman aged 35-65 years with Graves disease. The CDR3 runs from the conserved cysteine through the conserved F or W. D genes are given only for firm matches. Clone sizes are given selectively: once, few, many, or a class where the clone is expanded.

>TRBD2|TRBJ2-3|TRBV5-5|.
CASSLSGRSAPDTQYF
TGTGCCAGCAGCTTGTCCGGGAGGTCGGCGCCAGATACGCAGTATTTT
>.|TRBJ1-2|TRBV7-2|few
CASSSTGFYGYTF
TGTGCCAGCAGCTCTACAGGGTTCTATGGCTACACCTTC
>.|TRBJ1-2|TRBV5-1|few
CASSRTETGGGYTF
TGCGCCAGCAGCCGGACCGAGACGGGAGGTGGCTACACCTTC
>.|TRBJ1-3|TRBV3-1|many
CASSQDLGLGGNTIYF
TGTGCCAGCAGCCAAGATCTAGGACTAGGAGGAAACACCATATATTTT
>TRBD2|TRBJ2-3|TRBV2|many
CASMETSGATDTQYF
TGTGCCAGCATGGAGACTAGCGGAGCCACAGATACGCAGTATTTT
>TRBD1|TRBJ1-1|TRBV20-1|many
CSVRAAGGTSGTEAFF
TGCAGTGTAAGGGCCGCAGGGGGCACTTCGGGCACTGAAGCTTTCTTT
>TRBD2|TRBJ2-3|TRBV11-2|many
CASNWRGVSTDTQYF
TGTGCCAGCAACTGGCGGGGGGTCAGCACAGATACGCAGTATTTT
>.|TRBJ2-7|TRBV20-1|many
CSVSGLGNYEQYF
TGCAGTGTATCAGGGTTGGGTAACTACGAGCAGTACTTC
>.|TRBJ1-4|TRBV15|.
CATSRVGGKLFF
TGTGCCACCAGCAGAGTAGGAGGAAAACTGTTTTTT
>TRBD1|TRBJ2-7|TRBV7-6|many
CASSLTGGDRGYEQYF
TGTGCCAGCAGCCTTACGGGGGGGGACAGGGGATACGAGCAGTACTTC
>TRBD1|TRBJ2-3|TRBV7-2|.
CASSFSTGFGDTQYF
TGTGCCAGCAGCTTCTCGACAGGGTTCGGAGATACGCAGTATTTT
>.|TRBJ1-5|TRBV4-1|.
CASSQGQEIAYSNQPQHF
TGCGCCAGCAGCCAAGGGCAGGAGATCGCCTATAGCAATCAGCCCCAGCATTTT
>TRBD2|TRBJ2-7|TRBV20-1|many
CSGEGASGARGEQYF
TGCAGTGGGGAGGGAGCTAGCGGGGCTCGGGGTGAGCAGTACTTC
>.|TRBJ2-5|TRBV20-1|many
CSASLGYQETQYF
TGCAGTGCTAGTTTAGGGTACCAAGAGACCCAGTACTTC
>TRBD1|TRBJ2-2|TRBV5-1|few
CASSFSTGTATGELFF
TGCGCCAGCAGCTTTTCGACCGGGACAGCCACCGGGGAGCTGTTTTTT
>TRBD1|TRBJ2-2|TRBV5-5|many
CASSLRQGDIGELFF
TGTGCCAGCAGCTTGCGACAGGGGGACATCGGGGAGCTGTTTTTT
>.|TRBJ2-7|TRBV11-2|many
CASSFDRLSYEQYF
TGTGCCAGCAGCTTTGACAGGTTATCCTACGAGCAGTACTTC
>.|TRBJ2-2|TRBV6-2/TRBV6-3|.
CASSYSDGTLPNTGELFF
TGTGCCAGCAGTTACTCCGACGGGACTTTACCGAACACCGGGGAGCTGTTTTTT
>TRBD1|TRBJ1-4|TRBV4-2|many
CASSQGTGTGGSANEKLFF
TGTGCCAGCAGCCAAGGAACGGGGACAGGGGGATCGGCTAATGAAAAACTGTTTTTT
>.|TRBJ1-4|TRBV4-1|.
CASSQEGVGGHSNEKLFF
TGCGCCAGCAGCCAAGAGGGCGTTGGAGGACACAGTAATGAAAAACTGTTTTTT
>.|TRBJ1-4|TRBV7-9|.
CASSLEGTGDEKLFF
TGTGCCAGCAGCTTAGAAGGGACTGGGGATGAAAAACTGTTTTTT
>.|TRBJ1-6|TRBV11-2|many
CASSFLMSSYNSPLHF
TGTGCCAGCAGCTTTTTGATGAGCTCCTATAATTCACCCCTCCACTTT
>.|TRBJ1-4|TRBV19|few
CASSSQGSGEKLFF
TGTGCCAGTAGTTCACAGGGAAGTGGTGAAAAACTGTTTTTT
>TRBD1|TRBJ1-2|TRBV3-1|.
CASSQGYYQDRAPHSNYGCTF
TGTGCCAGCAGCCAAGGCTACTATCAAGACAGGGCCCCACACTCTAACTATGGCTGCACCTTC